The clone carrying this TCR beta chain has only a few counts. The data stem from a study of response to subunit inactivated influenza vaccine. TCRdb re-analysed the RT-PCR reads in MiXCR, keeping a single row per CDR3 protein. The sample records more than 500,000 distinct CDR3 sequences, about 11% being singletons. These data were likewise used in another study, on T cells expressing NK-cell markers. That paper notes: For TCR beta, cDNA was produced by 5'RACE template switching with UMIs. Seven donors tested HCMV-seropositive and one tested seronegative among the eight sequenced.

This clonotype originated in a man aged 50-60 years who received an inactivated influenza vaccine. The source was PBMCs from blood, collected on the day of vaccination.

The CDR3 sequence is CSARVRGGGEQFF. CDR3 bases: TGCAGTGCTAGAGTTCGCGGCGGAGGGGAGCAGTTCTTC. The V gene is TRBV20-1, the J gene TRBJ2-1, with D possibly TRBD2 on 6 matching bases. CDR3 length: 13 amino acids. Between the trimmed V and J ends, which lost 1 base and 10 bases, there was a span of 14 bases. Per the germline V gene, CDR1 is DFQATT and CDR2 is SNEGSKA (reference sequence).